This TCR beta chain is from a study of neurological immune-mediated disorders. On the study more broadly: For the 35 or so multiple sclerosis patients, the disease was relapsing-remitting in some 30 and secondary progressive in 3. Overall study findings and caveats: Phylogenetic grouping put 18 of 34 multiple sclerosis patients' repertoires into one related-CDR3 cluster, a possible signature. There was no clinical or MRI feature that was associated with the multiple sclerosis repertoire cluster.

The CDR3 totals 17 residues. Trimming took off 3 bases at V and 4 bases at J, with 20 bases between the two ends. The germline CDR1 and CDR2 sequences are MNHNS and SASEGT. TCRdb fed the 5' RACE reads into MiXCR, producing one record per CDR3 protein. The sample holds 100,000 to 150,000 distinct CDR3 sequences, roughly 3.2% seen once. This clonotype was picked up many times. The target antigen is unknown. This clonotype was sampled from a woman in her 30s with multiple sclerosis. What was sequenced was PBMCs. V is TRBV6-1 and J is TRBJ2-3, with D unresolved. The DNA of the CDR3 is TGTGCCAGCAGTGAGTTGGGCTCTGTTATTACGGCAGATACGCAGTATTTT. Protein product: CASSELGSVITADTQYF.